The 10 T cell receptor beta chains presented below share a single source sample, sequenced in a study of CD8+ T cells in alopecia areata. The sequencing template was cDNA reverse transcribed from extracted RNA. The table came from immunoSEQ multiplex PCR; TCRdb's copy has only in-frame clones and leaves some out. Among more than 90,000 clones listed, about 60% were seen once. Sequencing was performed on CD4+ T cells sorted from blood. The receptors originated from a human donor in good health.

This chain uses TRBV27 with TRBJ2-7, with a possible D match to TRBD2 (5 bases). The CDR3 consists of 14 residues. Trimming removed 5 bases at V and 7 bases at J, with 18 bases between. From germline, CDR1 is MNHEY and CDR2 SMNVEV (reference sequence). For the CDR3, the DNA is TGTGCCAGCAGTCCGACGCCACTAGGTGCGGAGCAGTACTTC. Residues: CASSPTPLGAEQYF.

The chain joins TRBV6-5 to TRBJ1-5; a possible D gene is TRBD1 (5 bases). The CDR3 loop spans 12 amino acids. CDR1 and CDR2 (germline): MNHEY, SVGAGI. V shed 5 bases and J shed 5 bases, with 7 bases lying between them. The CDR3 sequence: CASSDSHQPQHF. As DNA, the CDR3 is TGTGCCAGCAGTGACAGTCATCAGCCCCAGCATTTT.

This chain joins TRBV10-2 and TRBJ1-5; TRBD1 agrees at 11 bases. The germline gives CDR1 WSHSY, CDR2 SAAADI. Trimming took 6 bases from V and 6 from J; bases not matched to a gene: 1. The CDR3 loop spans 13 amino acids. As DNA, the CDR3 is TGCGCCAGCAGGGGGACAGGGGGTCAGCCCCAGCATTTT. Translating gives CASRGTGGQPQHF.

This clone occurred a few times. The J gene is TRBJ1-3, the V gene TRBV7-2; D is unresolved. The CDR3 is made up of 16 amino acids. V was pared by 5 bases and J by 0 bases, with 14 bases between. Per the germline V gene, CDR1 is SGHTA and CDR2 is FQGNSA. The CDR3 DNA follows: TGTGCCAGCAGCCCGTTTCGGGGATTCTCTGGAAACACCATATATTTT. Translated, it gives CASSPFRGFSGNTIYF.

In this sample, this clone turned up a few times. This chain uses TRBV30 with TRBJ2-3; TRBD2 might be the D (5 bases). Deletions cut 2 bases from V and 5 bases from J, with 11 bases between. Germline V gives CDR1 GTSNPN, CDR2 SVGIG (reference sequence). This CDR3 is 13 amino acids long. The CDR3 loop is CAWSLVRGDTQYF. The CDR3 DNA sequence: TGTGCCTGGAGTCTCGTTCGGGGAGATACGCAGTATTTT.

The chain carries TRBV29-1 and TRBJ1-4; D not certain. Trimming left V 4 bases short and J 0 bases short, with 9 bases between. This CDR3 spans 14 amino acids. CDR1 is SQVTM and CDR2 is ANQGSEA in the germline V gene. CDR3 DNA: TGCAGCGTTGCGGCGGGTGCAACTAATGAAAAACTGTTTTTT. Amino acid sequence: CSVAAGATNEKLFF.

This chain joins TRBV29-1 and TRBJ1-2; D may be TRBD1 (5 bases). V was clipped by 0 bases and J by 5 bases, with 10 bases between them. The CDR3 extends over 13 amino acids. CDR1 is SQVTM and CDR2 is ANQGSEA in the germline V gene. The CDR3, as DNA: TGCAGCGTTGAAGATCAGGGTAGATATGGCTACACCTTC. Translated, it gives CSVEDQGRYGYTF.

V is TRBV29-1 and J is TRBJ2-3; 10 positions match TRBD2. Per germline, CDR1 SQVTM and CDR2 ANQGSEA. V lost 6 bases, J lost 6 bases, and 12 bases stayed unmatched. The CDR3 runs 15 residues. CDR3 residues: CSVGVGLGLADTQYF. CDR3 DNA sequence: TGCAGCGTCGGGGTTGGGTTGGGACTAGCGGATACGCAGTATTTT.

This clone was seen a handful of times. The chain couples TRBV5-6 to TRBJ2-2; 7 bases fit TRBD2. V shed 0 bases, J shed 2 bases, and the junction held 4 bases outside the gene matches. Germline CDR1 reads SGHDT; CDR2 reads YYEEEE. The CDR3 has 16 residues. The CDR3 reads CASSLAGTINTGELFF. Written as DNA, the CDR3 is TGTGCCAGCAGCTTGGCCGGGACTATTAACACCGGGGAGCTGTTTTTT.

V and J are TRBV30 and TRBJ1-1, with 7 nucleotides matching TRBD1. The V gene end was trimmed by 8 bases and the J gene end by 4 bases; junction bases not matched to a gene: 10. This CDR3 is built from 13 residues. Germline loops: CDR1 GTSNPN, CDR2 SVGIG (reference sequence). Written as DNA, the CDR3 is TGTGCCCGTCGACAGGGTAAAGCCACTGAAGCTTTCTTT. Translated: CARRQGKATEAFF.